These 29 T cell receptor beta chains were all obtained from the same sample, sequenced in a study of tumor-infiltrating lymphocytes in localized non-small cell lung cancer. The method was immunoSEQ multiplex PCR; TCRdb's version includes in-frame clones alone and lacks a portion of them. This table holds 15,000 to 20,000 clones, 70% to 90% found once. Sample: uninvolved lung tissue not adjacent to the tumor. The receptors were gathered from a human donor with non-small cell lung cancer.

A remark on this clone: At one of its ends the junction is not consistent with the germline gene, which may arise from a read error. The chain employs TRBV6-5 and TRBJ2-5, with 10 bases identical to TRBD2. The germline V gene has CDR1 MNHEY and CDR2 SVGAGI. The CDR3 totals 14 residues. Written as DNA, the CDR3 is TGTGCCAGCAGTCACTCGACTAGCGGGGAGACCCAGTACTTC. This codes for CASSHSTSGETQYF.

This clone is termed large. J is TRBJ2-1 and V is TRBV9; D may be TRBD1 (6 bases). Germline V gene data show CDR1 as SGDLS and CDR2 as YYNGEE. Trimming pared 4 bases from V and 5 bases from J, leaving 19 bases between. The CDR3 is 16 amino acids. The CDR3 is CASSNRQALTNNEQFF. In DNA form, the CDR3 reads TGTGCCAGCAGCAACCGACAGGCCCTAACCAACAATGAGCAGTTCTTC.

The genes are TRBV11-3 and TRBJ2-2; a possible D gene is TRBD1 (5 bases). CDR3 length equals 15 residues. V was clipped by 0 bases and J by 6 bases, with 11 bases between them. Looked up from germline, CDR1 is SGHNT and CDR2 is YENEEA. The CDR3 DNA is TGTGCCAGCAGCTTAGAAGGGGTCCCAGCCGGGGAGCTGTTTTTT. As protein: CASSLEGVPAGELFF.

CDR3 loop: CASSIDRGSYEQYF. The DNA for the CDR3 is TGTGCCAGTAGTATAGATCGGGGGAGCTACGAGCAGTACTTC. V gene TRBV19 combines with J gene TRBJ2-7, with D possibly TRBD2 on 6 matching bases. The CDR3 spans 14 residues. Trimming took 0 bases from V and 3 from J, leaving 9 bases between them. CDR1 LNHDA and CDR2 SQIVND come from the germline V gene (reference sequence).

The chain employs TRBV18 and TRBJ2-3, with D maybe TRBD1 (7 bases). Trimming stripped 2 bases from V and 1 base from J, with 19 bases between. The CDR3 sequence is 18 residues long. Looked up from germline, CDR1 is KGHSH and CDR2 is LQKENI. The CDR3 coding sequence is TGTGCCAGCTCACCAATTGGGCGTGGAGGGGGCGGCACAGATACGCAGTATTTT. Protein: CASSPIGRGGGGTDTQYF.

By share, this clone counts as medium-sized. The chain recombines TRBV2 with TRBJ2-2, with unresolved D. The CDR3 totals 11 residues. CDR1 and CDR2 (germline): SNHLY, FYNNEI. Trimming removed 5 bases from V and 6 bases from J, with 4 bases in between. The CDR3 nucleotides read TGTGCCAGCAGTTTACCCGGGGAGCTGTTTTTT. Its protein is CASSLPGELFF. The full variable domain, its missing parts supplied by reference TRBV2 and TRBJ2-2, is EPEVTQTPSHQVTQMGQEVILRCVPISNHLYFYWYRQILGQKVEFLVSFYNNEISEKSEIFDDQFSVERPDGSNFTLKIRSTKLEDSAMYFCASSLPGELFFGEGSRLTVL.

The CDR3 loop reads CASSLKIQETQYF. The CDR3 nucleotides read TGTGCCAGCAGCTTAAAAATCCAAGAGACCCAGTACTTC. The rearrangement uses TRBV11-2 and TRBJ2-5; no reliable D call. The V gene lost 2 bases and the J gene lost 1 base, with 5 bases spanning the gap. Germline CDR1 SGHAT, CDR2 FQNNGV. The CDR3 runs to 13 residues.

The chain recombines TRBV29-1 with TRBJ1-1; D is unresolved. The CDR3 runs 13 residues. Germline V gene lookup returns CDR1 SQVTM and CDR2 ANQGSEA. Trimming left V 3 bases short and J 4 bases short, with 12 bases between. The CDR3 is CSVELGLGTEAFF. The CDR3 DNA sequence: TGCAGCGTTGAGTTAGGGCTTGGCACTGAAGCTTTCTTT.

CDR3 nucleotides: TGCGCCAGCAGCGTCCGAGACAGGGACGCTGAAGCTTTCTTT. This translates into CASSVRDRDAEAFF. This sequence joins TRBV5-1 and TRBJ1-1; 7 nucleotides match TRBD1. The V segment lost 4 bases and the J segment 6 bases; nucleotides outside the gene matches: 9. This CDR3 spans 14 amino acids. In germline, CDR1 is SGHRS, CDR2 YFSETQ.

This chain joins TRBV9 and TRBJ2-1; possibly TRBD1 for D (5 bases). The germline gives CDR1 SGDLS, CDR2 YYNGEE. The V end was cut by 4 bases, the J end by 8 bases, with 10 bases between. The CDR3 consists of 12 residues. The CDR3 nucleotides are TGTGCCAGCAGCTCCCCCAGGGATGAGCAGTTCTTC. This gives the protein CASSSPRDEQFF.

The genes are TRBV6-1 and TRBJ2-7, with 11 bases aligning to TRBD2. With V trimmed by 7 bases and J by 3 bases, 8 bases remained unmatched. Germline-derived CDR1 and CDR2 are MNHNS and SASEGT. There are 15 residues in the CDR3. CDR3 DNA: TGTGCCAGCACCTTTACCGGGACTAGCGGCTACGAGCAGTACTTC. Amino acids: CASTFTGTSGYEQYF.

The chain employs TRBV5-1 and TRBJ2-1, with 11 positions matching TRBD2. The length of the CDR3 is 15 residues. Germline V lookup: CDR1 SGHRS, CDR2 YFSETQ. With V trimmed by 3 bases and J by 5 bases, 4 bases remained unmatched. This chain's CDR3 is CASSSSGRYHNEQFF. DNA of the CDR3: TGCGCCAGCAGCTCTAGCGGGAGGTACCACAATGAGCAGTTCTTC.

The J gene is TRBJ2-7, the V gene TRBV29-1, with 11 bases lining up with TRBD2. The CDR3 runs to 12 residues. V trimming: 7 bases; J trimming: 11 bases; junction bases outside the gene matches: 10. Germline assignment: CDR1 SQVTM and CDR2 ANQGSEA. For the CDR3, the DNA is TGCAGCGCTGGGGAAGTTAGCGGGAGGGAGTACTTC. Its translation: CSAGEVSGREYF.

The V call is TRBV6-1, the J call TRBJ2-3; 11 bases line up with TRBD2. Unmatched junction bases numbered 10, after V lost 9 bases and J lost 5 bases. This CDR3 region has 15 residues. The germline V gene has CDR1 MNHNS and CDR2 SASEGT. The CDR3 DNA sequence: TGTGCCAGTACAAAACTAGCGGGAGTAGAAGATACGCAGTATTTT. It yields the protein CASTKLAGVEDTQYF.

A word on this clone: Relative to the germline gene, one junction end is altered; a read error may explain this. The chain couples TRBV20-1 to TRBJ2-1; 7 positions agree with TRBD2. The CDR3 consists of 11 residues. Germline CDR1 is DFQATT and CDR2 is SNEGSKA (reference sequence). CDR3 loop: CSAGERGEQFF. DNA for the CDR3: TGCAGTGCTGGAGAGCGGGGTGAGCAGTTCTTC.

The CDR3, as DNA: TGTGCCAGCAGTTACGGATACGGGACAGACACTGAAGCTTTCTTT. Translating gives CASSYGYGTDTEAFF. The chain joins TRBV6-5 to TRBJ1-1, with 7 nucleotides matching TRBD1. CDR1 is MNHEY and CDR2 is SVGAGI in the germline V gene. J was trimmed by 3 bases and V by 2 bases; bases with no gene match: 6. The CDR3 totals 15 residues.

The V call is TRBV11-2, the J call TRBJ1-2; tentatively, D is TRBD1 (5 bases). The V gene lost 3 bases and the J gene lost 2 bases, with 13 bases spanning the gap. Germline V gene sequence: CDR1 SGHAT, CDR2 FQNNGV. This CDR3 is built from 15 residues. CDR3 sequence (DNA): TGTGCCAGCAGCTTTTTCCAGGGATGGAACTATGGCTACACCTTC. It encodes CASSFFQGWNYGYTF.

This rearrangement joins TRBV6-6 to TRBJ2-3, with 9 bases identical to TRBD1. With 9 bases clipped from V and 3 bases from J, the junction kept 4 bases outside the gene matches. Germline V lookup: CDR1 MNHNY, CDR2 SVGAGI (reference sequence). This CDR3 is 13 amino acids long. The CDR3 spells CASTGQGTDTQYF. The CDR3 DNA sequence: TGTGCCAGTACAGGACAGGGGACAGATACGCAGTATTTT.

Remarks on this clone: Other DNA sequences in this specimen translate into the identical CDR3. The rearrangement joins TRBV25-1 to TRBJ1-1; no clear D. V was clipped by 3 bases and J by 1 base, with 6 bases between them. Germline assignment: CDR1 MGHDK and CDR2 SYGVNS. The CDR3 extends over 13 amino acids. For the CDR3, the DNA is TGTGCCAGCAGTGAGACGGAGAACACTGAAGCTTTCTTT. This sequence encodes CASSETENTEAFF.

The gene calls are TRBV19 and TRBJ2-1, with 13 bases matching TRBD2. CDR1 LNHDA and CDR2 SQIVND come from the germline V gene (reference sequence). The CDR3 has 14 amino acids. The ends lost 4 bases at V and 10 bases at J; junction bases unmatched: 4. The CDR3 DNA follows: TGTGCCAGTAGTACCCGGACTAGCGGGAGAGAGCAGTTCTTC. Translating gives CASSTRTSGREQFF.

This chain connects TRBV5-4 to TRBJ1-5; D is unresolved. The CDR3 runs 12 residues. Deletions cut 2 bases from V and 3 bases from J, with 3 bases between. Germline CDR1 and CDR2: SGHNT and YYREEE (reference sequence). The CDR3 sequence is CASSFPNQPQHF. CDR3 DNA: TGTGCCAGCAGCTTTCCCAATCAGCCCCAGCATTTT.

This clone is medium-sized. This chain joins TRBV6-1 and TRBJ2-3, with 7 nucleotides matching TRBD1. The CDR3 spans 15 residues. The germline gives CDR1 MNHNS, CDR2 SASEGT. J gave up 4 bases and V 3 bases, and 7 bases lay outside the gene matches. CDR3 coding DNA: TGTGCCAGCAGTGACCAGGGGGTAGTTGCAGATACGCAGTATTTT. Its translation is CASSDQGVVADTQYF.

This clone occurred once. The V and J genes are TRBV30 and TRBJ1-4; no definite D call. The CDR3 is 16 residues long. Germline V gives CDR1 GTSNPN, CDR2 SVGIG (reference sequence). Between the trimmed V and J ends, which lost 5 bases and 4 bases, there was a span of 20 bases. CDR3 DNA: TGTGCCTGGCTCCCCAAAACACAGCCTTTTAATGAAAAACTGTTTTTT. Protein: CAWLPKTQPFNEKLFF.

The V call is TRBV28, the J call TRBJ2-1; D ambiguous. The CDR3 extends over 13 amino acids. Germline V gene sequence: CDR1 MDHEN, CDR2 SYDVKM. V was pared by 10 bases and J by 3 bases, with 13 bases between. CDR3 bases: TGTGCCACCGGCCGCCGGATCTACAATGAGCAGTTCTTC. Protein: CATGRRIYNEQFF.

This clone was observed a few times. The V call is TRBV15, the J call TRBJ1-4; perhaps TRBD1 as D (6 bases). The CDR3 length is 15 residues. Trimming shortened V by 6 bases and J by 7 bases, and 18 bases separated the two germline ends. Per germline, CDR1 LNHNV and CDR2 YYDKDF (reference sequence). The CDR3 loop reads CATSGNRAGSEKLFF. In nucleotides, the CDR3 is TGTGCCACCAGTGGAAACAGGGCGGGGAGTGAAAAACTGTTTTTT.

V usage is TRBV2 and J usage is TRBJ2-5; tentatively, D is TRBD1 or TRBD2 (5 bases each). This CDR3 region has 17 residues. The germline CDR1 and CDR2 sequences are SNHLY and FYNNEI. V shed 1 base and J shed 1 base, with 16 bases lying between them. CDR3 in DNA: TGTGCCAGCAGTGAAGGGGGATGGGGGATAAGCCAAGAGACCCAGTACTTC. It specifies CASSEGGWGISQETQYF.

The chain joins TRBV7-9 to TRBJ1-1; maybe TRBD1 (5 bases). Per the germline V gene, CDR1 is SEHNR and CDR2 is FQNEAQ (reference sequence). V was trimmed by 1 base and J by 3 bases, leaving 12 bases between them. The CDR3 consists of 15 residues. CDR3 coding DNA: TGTGCCAGCAGCTTAGTCCCGAAAGGGGACACTGAAGCTTTCTTT. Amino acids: CASSLVPKGDTEAFF.

The CDR3, as DNA: TGCGCCAGCAGCTCTGGGACGGCCGATGCGGAGGAGCAGTACTTC. Translating it yields CASSSGTADAEEQYF. The V gene is TRBV5-1, the J gene TRBJ2-7; D is tentatively TRBD1 or TRBD2 (5 bases each). The CDR3 totals 15 residues. The germline V and J ends were trimmed by 3 bases and 7 bases, with 20 bases remaining between them. Germline V gene data show CDR1 as SGHRS and CDR2 as YFSETQ. The full variable domain, with the rest looked up from reference TRBV5-1 and TRBJ2-7, is KAGVTQTPRYLIKTRGQQVTLSCSPISGHRSVSWYQQTPGQGLQFLFEYFSETQRNKGNFPGRFSGRQFSNSRSEMNVSTLELGDSALYLCASSSGTADAEEQYFGPGTRLTVT.

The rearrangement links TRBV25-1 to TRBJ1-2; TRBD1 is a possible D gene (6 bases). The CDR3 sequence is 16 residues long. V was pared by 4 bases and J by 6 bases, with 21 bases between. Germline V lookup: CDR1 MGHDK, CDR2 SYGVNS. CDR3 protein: CASSARVSGGANGYTF. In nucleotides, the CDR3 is TGTGCCAGCAGTGCACGAGTTTCGGGGGGCGCGAATGGCTACACCTTC.